One T cell receptor beta chain is described in this entry. This CDR3 has 14 residues. After removal of 5 bases from V and 5 bases from J, the junction contained 6 bases not matched to a gene. Germline V gene lookup returns CDR1 SGHTA and CDR2 FQGNSA. This sample stems from a study of blood T cell repertoires in COVID-19. The overall study: Acute and convalescent COVID-19 samples came from the United States, Italy and Spain. T cells, B-cell-depleted T cells, or PBMCs supplied cDNA or gDNA.

Authors' analysis steps: Researchers report that nucleated cell counts were estimated from reference gene primer amplification. Produced via immunoSEQ multiplex PCR; TCRdb's table is partial and in-frame only. For V, J and clone size, that table is used; D and trimming come from the DNA. The sample has about 260,000 clones; about 80% are singletons. The sample comprised peripheral blood. This receptor was identified in an elderly woman with acute or convalescent COVID-19. The V gene is TRBV7-2, the J gene TRBJ1-1; TRBD1 agrees at 9 bases. CDR3 residues: CASSEQGAGTEAFF. DNA for the CDR3: TGTGCCAGCAGCGAACAGGGGGCCGGAACTGAAGCTTTCTTT.